A selection of T cell receptor beta chains follows, all from one sample in a study of OX40 agonist ivuxolimab in advanced cancers. Repertoires were generated with immunoSEQ multiplex PCR, while TCRdb's copy carries only in-frame clones and drops some. This table holds 65,000 to 80,000 clones, about 93% found once. This specimen consisted of CD4+ or CD8+ T cells sorted from blood, obtained in a trial of the OX40 agonist ivuxolimab. The receptors originated from an adult with an advanced solid tumor such as melanoma, head and neck, liver or kidney cancer. CDR3s include the opening cysteine and the closing phenylalanine or tryptophan. Fields, in order: D gene, CDR3 length, clone size, J gene, V gene, CDR3 DNA, CDR3 protein. A D gene is named only where the DNA matches it firmly. A clone size is listed for some rows: how often the clone was seen (once, few, many), or a class if it is expanded.

- 11 - TRBJ2-3 TRBV5-6 TGTGCCAGCAGCGTTACAGATACGCAGTATTTT CASSVTDTQYF
- 15 few TRBJ2-2 TRBV5-8 TGTGCCAGCAGCCCAGGGTATCGAGACACCGGGGAGCTGTTTTTT CASSPGYRDTGELFF
- 14 - TRBJ2-7 TRBV15 TGTGCCACCAGCAGAGATGGACAGACCTACGAGCAGTACTTC CATSRDGQTYEQYF
- 11 - TRBJ1-4 TRBV19 TGTGCCAGTAGTACAGGGTTTGAACTGTTTTTT CASSTGFELFF
- 14 - TRBJ2-7 TRBV27 TGTGCCAGCAGTTTACAGGGAGACTACTACGAGCAGTACTTC CASSLQGDYYEQYF
- 12 - TRBJ2-1 TRBV9 TGTGCCAGCAGCGTAGGGAACAATGAGCAGTTCTTC CASSVGNNEQFF
- 13 - TRBJ2-7 TRBV5-8 TGTGCAAACCCGTCAAGGAGCTCCTACGAGCAGTACTTC CANPSRSSYEQYF
TRBD2 15 - TRBJ2-1 TRBV6-5 TGTGCCAGCGGGGCGGGAGGGCCCCGTAACAATGAGCAGTTCTTC CASGAGGPRNNEQFF
- 14 - TRBJ1-5 TRBV27 TGTGCCAGCAGCAGAGGGGGGGCGGGGCAGCCCCAGCATTTT CASSRGGAGQPQHF
TRBD1 15 once TRBJ1-1 TRBV30 TGTGCCTGGAGTGGGGCTGGACAGGTGAACACTGAAGCTTTCTTT CAWSGAGQVNTEAFF
- 12 - TRBJ2-5 TRBV19 TGTGCCAGTAGTATAAATGAGGAGACCCAGTACTTC CASSINEETQYF
- 13 - TRBJ2-7 TRBV19 TGTGCCAGTAGCACTACTATCGTCTACGAGCAGTACTTC CASSTTIVYEQYF
TRBD2 14 - TRBJ2-1 TRBV27 TGTGCCAGCCGGACTAGCGGGAGGGCGGATGAGCAGTTCTTC CASRTSGRADEQFF
- 15 - TRBJ1-5 TRBV9 TGTGCCAGCAGCGTAGGGTGGGGTGAGGGGCAGCCCCAGCATTTT CASSVGWGEGQPQHF
TRBD2 15 - TRBJ2-5 TRBV28 TGTGCCAGCAGTCGGACTAGCCTAGCCTCAGAGACCCAGTACTTC CASSRTSLASETQYF
- 13 - TRBJ2-1 TRBV15 TGTGCCACCAGCACGGGTCGTTACAATGAGCAGTTCTTC CATSTGRYNEQFF
TRBD1 17 - TRBJ1-6 TRBV5-5 TGCGCCAGCAGCCAAGTTAGCGGGACAGGGGCGAATTCACCCCTCCACTTT CASSQVSGTGANSPLHF
TRBD2 18 - TRBJ2-3 TRBV7-9 TGTGCCAGCAGCTTTGCCCCCGGGACTAGCGGGAGTTTAGATACGCAGTATTTT CASSFAPGTSGSLDTQYF
TRBD2 15 - TRBJ2-7 TRBV5-4 TGTGCCAGCAGCTCCGGACTAGCGGGTGGGTACGAGCAGTACTTC CASSSGLAGGYEQYF
TRBD1 15 once TRBJ2-5 TRBV15 TGTGCCACCAGCCGGACAGGAGCTCTCCAAGAGACCCAGTACTTC CATSRTGALQETQYF
- 14 - TRBJ1-6 TRBV27 TGTGCCAGCAGTTTAGGCCCGTATAATTCACCCCTCCACTTT CASSLGPYNSPLHF
TRBD2 16 once TRBJ2-5 TRBV11-2 TGTGCCAGCAGCGCCTATGGGACTAGGGGCCACGAGACCCAGTACTTC CASSAYGTRGHETQYF
- 14 - TRBJ2-2 TRBV7-9 TGTGCCAGCAGACTACCAGGGGACGCCGGGGAGCTGTTTTTT CASRLPGDAGELFF
- 13 - TRBJ1-5 TRBV7-8 TGTGCCAGCAGCCCCGGGGGGAATCAGCCCCAGCATTTT CASSPGGNQPQHF
- 12 - TRBJ2-7 TRBV5-4 TGTGCCAGCAGCTCGACGGGCTACGAGCAGTACTTC CASSSTGYEQYF
- 14 - TRBJ2-2 TRBV9 TGTGCCAGCAGCGAACCGGGAGTTCGCGGGGAGCTGTTTTTT CASSEPGVRGELFF
TRBD1 14 - TRBJ1-6 TRBV27 TGTGCCAGCAGTTTAGGGACAGGCGTCTCACCCCTCCACTTT CASSLGTGVSPLHF
- 10 once TRBJ2-1 TRBV29-1 TGCAGCGTTGAAAAGGGAGAGCAGTTCTTC CSVEKGEQFF
- 13 - TRBJ1-5 TRBV27 TGTGCCAGCAGTTTAAGGCGGGGCCAGCCCCAGCATTTT CASSLRRGQPQHF
TRBD2 17 once TRBJ2-7 TRBV7-8 TGTGCCAGCAGCTCCCCTAGCGGGACTAGCCTCTCCTACGAGCAGTACTTC CASSSPSGTSLSYEQYF
- 15 - TRBJ2-2 TRBV19 TGTGCCAGTACTCCGGGACGGCGATACACCGGGGAGCTGTTTTTT CASTPGRRYTGELFF
- 11 - TRBJ2-1 TRBV27 TGTGCCAGCAGTTCCCACAATGAGCAGTTCTTC CASSSHNEQFF
TRBD1 13 - TRBJ2-7 TRBV27 TGTGCCAGCGGGACAGGGGCTTGGAACGAGCAGTACTTC CASGTGAWNEQYF
- 15 - TRBJ2-7 TRBV4-1 TGCGCCAGCAGCCTCGTTCAGGGAAGCTCCTACGAGCAGTACTTC CASSLVQGSSYEQYF
TRBD2 15 - TRBJ2-1 TRBV27 TGTGCCAGCAGTCCCTGGATAGCGGGAGCGGGTGAGCAGTTCTTC CASSPWIAGAGEQFF
TRBD2 17 - TRBJ2-7 TRBV19 TGTGCCAGTAGTATAGTTTCGGGGGGTCCAAGCTCCTACGAGCAGTACTTC CASSIVSGGPSSYEQYF
- 12 once TRBJ2-1 TRBV13 TGTGCCAGCAGCCTCCTCACGGGACACCTACTCTTC CASSLLTGHLLF
- 16 - TRBJ1-5 TRBV6-5 TGTGCCAGCAGTTACAGGGGGAAGGGTAGTAATCAGCCCCAGCATTTT CASSYRGKGSNQPQHF
TRBD1 18 - TRBJ1-5 TRBV23-1 TGCGCCAGCAGTCAACAAGTGGACAGGGAAGCTTGCAATCAGCCCCAGCATTTT CASSQQVDREACNQPQHF
TRBD2 13 - TRBJ2-5 TRBV11-2 TGTGCCAGCAACTCCGGGACTAGCGAGACCCAGTACTTC CASNSGTSETQYF
TRBD2 18 - TRBJ2-7 TRBV29-1 TGCAGCGTTGAATCTTCGCTAGCGGGAGGGCCAGGATCCTACGAGCAGTACTTC CSVESSLAGGPGSYEQYF